The present TCR beta chain was sequenced within a study of shared clonotypes between healthy human individuals. For the study at large: Contributing individuals were two females and a few males aged 18 to 49.

In the sorted-subset replicate PCRs, approximately 200 ng DNA, roughly 30,000 T cell genomes, was used. Clones were read by immunoSEQ multiplex PCR, and TCRdb kept only the in-frame ones, dropping some. The table shows about 660,000 clones, with roughly 70% occurring only once. A split of CD4+ cells into CD45RA+ naive and CD45RA-negative memory subsets was performed. The CDR3 runs to 11 residues. Germline V CDR1 and CDR2: MNHEY, SVGAGI. The V end lost 6 bases, the J end lost 10 bases, and 10 bases lay between the germline ends. This TCR was recovered from a woman in her twenties or thirties in good health. Sequencing was performed on memory CD4+ T cells sorted from blood. Subset denoted: CD45RA-negative fraction. The rearrangement joins TRBV6-5 to TRBJ2-1; maybe TRBD2 (5 bases). The DNA for the CDR3 is TGTGCCAGCAGGAACTCGGGGGAGCAGTTCTTC. Translation gives CASRNSGEQFF.